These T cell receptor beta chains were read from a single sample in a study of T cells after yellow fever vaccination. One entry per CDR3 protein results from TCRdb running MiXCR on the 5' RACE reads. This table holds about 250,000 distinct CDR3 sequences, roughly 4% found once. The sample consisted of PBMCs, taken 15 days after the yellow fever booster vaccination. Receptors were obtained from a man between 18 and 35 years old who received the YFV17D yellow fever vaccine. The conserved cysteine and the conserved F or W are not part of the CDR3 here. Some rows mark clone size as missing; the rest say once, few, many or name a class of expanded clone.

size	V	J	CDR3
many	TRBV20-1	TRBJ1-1	SAREGATEAF
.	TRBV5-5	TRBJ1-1	ASSLSFLRRNTEAF
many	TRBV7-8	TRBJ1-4	ASSLTHGYNEKLF
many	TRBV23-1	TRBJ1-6	ASSHAGVGYSPLH
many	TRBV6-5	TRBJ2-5	ASSPSGTLQETQY
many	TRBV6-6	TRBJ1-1	ASSSGGHTEAF
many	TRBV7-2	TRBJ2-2	ASSLAGVPGELF
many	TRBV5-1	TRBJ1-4	ASSSGQTNEKLF
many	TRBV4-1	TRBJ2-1	ASSQWGTADEQF
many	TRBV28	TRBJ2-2	ASSSEGEFAGNTGELF
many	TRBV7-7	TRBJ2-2	ASSLAGGHGAGELF
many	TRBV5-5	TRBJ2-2	ASSFSSGGAGTGELF
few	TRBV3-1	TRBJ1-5	ASSPHQGVGGYQPQH
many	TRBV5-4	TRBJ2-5	ASSLPSGIQETQY
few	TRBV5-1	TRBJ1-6	ASSWDWDSNSPLH
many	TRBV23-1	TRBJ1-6	ASSLLNDRRSYNSPLH
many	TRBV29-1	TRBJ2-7	SVGSRDRGFHEQY
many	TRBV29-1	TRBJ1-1	SVKRGTEAF
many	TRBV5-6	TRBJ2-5	ASSLLGLAGAGEKGTQY
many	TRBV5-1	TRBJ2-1	ASSPRADRTYNEQF
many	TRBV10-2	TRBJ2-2	ASTLTIAALSGELF
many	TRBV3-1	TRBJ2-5	ASSHYGGTMETQY
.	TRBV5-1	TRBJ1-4	ASSLIAGFNEKLF
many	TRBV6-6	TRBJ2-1	ASSYGQGDDNEQF
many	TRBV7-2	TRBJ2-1	ASSLEGLAPYNEQF
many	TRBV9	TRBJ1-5	ASSVDGVGPQH
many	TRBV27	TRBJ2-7	ASSSRDAWEQY
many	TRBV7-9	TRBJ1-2	ASSATGQGYGYT
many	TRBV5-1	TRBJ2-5	ASNPTGFGETQY
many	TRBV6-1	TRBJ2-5	ASRVEGQETQY
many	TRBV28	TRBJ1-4	ASIGGAGEKLF
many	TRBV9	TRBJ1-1	ASSVVQGARGEAF
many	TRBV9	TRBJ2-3	ASSPHGSDTQY
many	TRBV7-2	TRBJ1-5	ASSLGRDQPQH
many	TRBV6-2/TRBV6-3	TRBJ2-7	ASSYKLGRFEQY
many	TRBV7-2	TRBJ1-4	ASSLGGLRTTNEKLF
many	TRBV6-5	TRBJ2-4	ASSYRPLAKNIQY
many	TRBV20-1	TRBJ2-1	SARPRVTGDYNEQF